This TCR beta chain was captured in a study of post-analysis software for immune sequencing data (dated by TCRdb to about 2015). About the study as a whole: Relapsing-remitting, secondary progressive and progressive-relapsing multiple sclerosis were recorded as disease courses, and subtype annotation was lacking for some patients. Patient repertoires were compared against ten to eleven previously published healthy control repertoires from donors aged roughly 6 to 28 years. A subset of samples was prepared in parallel using single-end sample barcoding, then pooled and co-amplified after Illumina adapter ligation.

The library was generated by PCR. The instrument was an Illumina HiSeq 2500. To reduce PCR and sequencing biases, unique molecular identifiers were built into the TCR beta cDNA libraries. Some 500,000 cDNA molecules were obtained per 1 to 10 million input T cells, so each molecule approximated one T cell. Patient libraries were prepared and sequenced with the same protocol used for the earlier healthy control dataset. Within a given batch, samples were prepared together, multiplexed and sequenced on the same HiSeq lane. The study's processing was this. Raw barcoded reads were processed with MIGEC, discarding single-read molecular identifier groups before consensus assembly and CDR3 extraction. VDJtools was used for post-analysis of the clonotype tables, and diversity was normalized by down-sampling every dataset to the size of the smallest sample. To correct batch-related cross-sample contamination, repertoire overlap clustering matched CDR3 amino acid sequences but not nucleotide sequences. The raw public reads went through TCRdb reprocessing: fastp at Q25, MiXCR clone calling, in-frame beta chains kept. Merged by CDR3 protein, the rows form single entries marked with the most common genes and DNA. TCRdb assigned the V and J calls; the authors' analysis was not used. The sample table lists hundreds of thousands of distinct CDR3 sequences, about 60% of them with a count of one. The ten most abundant clones make up approximately 10% of the sample.

Trimmed from V: 5 bases; trimmed from J: 1 base; junction bases lacking a gene match: 7. Taken from cysteine to phenylalanine, the CDR3 has 17 residues. The sequence is cut down to CDR3 DNA, 51 bases in frame from base 1. Broad study findings and their caveats: The control group was slightly older than the multiple sclerosis patient group. Multiple sclerosis patients had significantly lower normalized Chao1 diversity than controls, a result that suggests substantial peripheral T-cell clonal expansion. When samples were clustered directly using the F measure, samples prepared in the same batch co-clustered strongly, which prompted a batch-effect correction. Roughly 5 TRBV segments, including TRBV5-6, TRBV5-1 and TRBV20-1, were significantly more frequent in patients than controls.

To demonstrate the VDJtools post-analysis software, the study profiled TCR beta repertoires from the peripheral blood of about 13 young patients with multiple sclerosis. The multiple sclerosis patients were children and adolescents ranging in age from roughly 6 to 15 years. Comment on this clonotype: Its antigen is not yet known. Qualities for individual bases were not recorded, and no much larger clone is one base off.

The sequence came from a girl aged 2-9 years with multiple sclerosis. Specimen: blood. The V and J genes are TRBV12-3 or TRBV12-4 and TRBJ2-5; a stretch of 13 junction bases matches TRBD2. The CDR3 amino acid sequence is: CASSPGLAGAGQETQYF. DNA sequence: TGTGCCAGCAGTCCTGGACTAGCGGGAGCCGGCCAAGAGACCCAGTACTTC.